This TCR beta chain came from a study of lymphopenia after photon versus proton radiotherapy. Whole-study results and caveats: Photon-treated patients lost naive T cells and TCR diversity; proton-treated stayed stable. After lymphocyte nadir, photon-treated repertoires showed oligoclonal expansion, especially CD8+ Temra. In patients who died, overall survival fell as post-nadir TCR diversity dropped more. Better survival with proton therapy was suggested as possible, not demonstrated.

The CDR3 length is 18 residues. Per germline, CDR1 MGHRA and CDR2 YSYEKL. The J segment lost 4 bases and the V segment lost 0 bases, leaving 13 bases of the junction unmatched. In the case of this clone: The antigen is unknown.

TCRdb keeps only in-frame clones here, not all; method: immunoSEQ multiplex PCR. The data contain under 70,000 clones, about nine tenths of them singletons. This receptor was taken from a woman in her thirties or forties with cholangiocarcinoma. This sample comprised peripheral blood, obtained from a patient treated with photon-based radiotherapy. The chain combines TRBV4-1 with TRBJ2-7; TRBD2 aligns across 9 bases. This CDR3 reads CASSQEPTDSGGWYEQYF. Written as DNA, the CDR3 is TGCGCCAGCAGCCAAGAACCCACGGATAGCGGGGGATGGTACGAGCAGTACTTC.